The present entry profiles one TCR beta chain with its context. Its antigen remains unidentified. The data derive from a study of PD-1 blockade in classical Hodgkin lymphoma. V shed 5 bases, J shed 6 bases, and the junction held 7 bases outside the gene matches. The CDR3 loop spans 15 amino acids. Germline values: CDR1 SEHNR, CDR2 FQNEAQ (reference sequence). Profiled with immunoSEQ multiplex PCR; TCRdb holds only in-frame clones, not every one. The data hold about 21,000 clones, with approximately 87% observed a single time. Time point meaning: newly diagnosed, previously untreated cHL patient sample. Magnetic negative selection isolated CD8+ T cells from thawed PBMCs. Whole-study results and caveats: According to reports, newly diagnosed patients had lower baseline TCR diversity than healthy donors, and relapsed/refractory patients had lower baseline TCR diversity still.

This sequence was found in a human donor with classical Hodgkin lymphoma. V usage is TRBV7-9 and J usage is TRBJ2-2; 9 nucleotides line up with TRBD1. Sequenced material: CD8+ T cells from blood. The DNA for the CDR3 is TGTGCCAGCAGCCGGGACAGGGTTAAACCCGGGGAGCTGTTTTTT. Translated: CASSRDRVKPGELFF.